A selection of T cell receptor beta chains follows, all from one sample in a study of cytomegalovirus exposure and HLA in healthy donors. Profiled with immunoSEQ multiplex PCR; TCRdb holds only in-frame clones, not every one. Of 150,000 to 200,000 clones detected, about three quarters appear once; the ten largest clones hold roughly 1.4%. Sequenced material: PBMCs. The receptors were gathered from a young man in good health and CMV-seronegative. The CDR3 runs from the conserved cysteine through the conserved F or W. Each record gives: J gene, V gene, clone size, D gene, CDR3 protein, CDR3 DNA. A D gene is named only where the DNA matches it firmly. Some rows have no size entry. The others give once, few or many, or a class for an expanded clone.

J gene: TRBJ1-1; V gene: TRBV11-2; clone size: once; D gene: .; CDR3 protein: CASSQRKRVNTEAFF; CDR3 DNA: TGTGCCAGCAGCCAACGCAAGAGAGTGAACACTGAAGCTTTCTTT
J gene: TRBJ1-4; V gene: TRBV5-1; clone size: .; D gene: .; CDR3 protein: CASSLAAGPYSTANEKLFF; CDR3 DNA: TGCGCCAGCAGCTTGGCGGCAGGGCCCTACTCTACGGCAAATGAAAAACTGTTTTTT
J gene: TRBJ2-7; V gene: TRBV14; clone size: .; D gene: .; CDR3 protein: CASSLRGRAYEQYF; CDR3 DNA: TGTGCCAGCAGCCTCCGGGGTCGGGCCTACGAGCAGTACTTC
J gene: TRBJ2-7; V gene: TRBV6-5; clone size: .; D gene: TRBD2; CDR3 protein: CATRPSGSRSEQYF; CDR3 DNA: TGTGCCACCCGACCTAGCGGGAGTCGATCCGAGCAGTACTTC
J gene: TRBJ1-2; V gene: TRBV7-2; clone size: few; D gene: .; CDR3 protein: CASSDQGHSNEGYTF; CDR3 DNA: TGTGCCAGCAGCGACCAGGGACACTCGAACGAAGGCTACACCTTC
J gene: TRBJ1-2; V gene: TRBV30; clone size: .; D gene: TRBD1; CDR3 protein: CAWRSGGIYGYTF; CDR3 DNA: TGTGCCTGGAGGTCAGGGGGCATCTATGGCTACACCTTC
J gene: TRBJ2-5; V gene: TRBV7-2; clone size: few; D gene: .; CDR3 protein: CASSLGGKETQYF; CDR3 DNA: TGTGCCAGCAGCTTAGGAGGGAAAGAGACCCAGTACTTC
J gene: TRBJ1-3; V gene: TRBV28; clone size: .; D gene: .; CDR3 protein: CASSPTDSGNTIYF; CDR3 DNA: TGTGCCAGCTCCCCGACAGACTCTGGAAACACCATATATTTT
J gene: TRBJ1-2; V gene: TRBV6-5; clone size: .; D gene: .; CDR3 protein: CASSSSSGSYGYTF; CDR3 DNA: TGTGCCAGCAGTTCTAGCTCAGGTTCCTATGGCTACACCTTC
J gene: TRBJ2-7; V gene: TRBV19; clone size: .; D gene: .; CDR3 protein: CASSIGTVGYEQYF; CDR3 DNA: TGTGCCAGTAGTATAGGGACAGTGGGCTACGAGCAGTACTTC
J gene: TRBJ1-1; V gene: TRBV7-9; clone size: .; D gene: TRBD1; CDR3 protein: CASSRQGSWAFF; CDR3 DNA: TGTGCCAGCAGCCGACAGGGGAGTTGGGCTTTCTTT
J gene: TRBJ1-2; V gene: TRBV6-5; clone size: .; D gene: .; CDR3 protein: CASSYGRSNYGYTF; CDR3 DNA: TGTGCCAGCAGTTATGGCAGGTCTAACTATGGCTACACCTTC
J gene: TRBJ1-2; V gene: TRBV15; clone size: .; D gene: .; CDR3 protein: CATSRAPGSSYGYTF; CDR3 DNA: TGTGCCACCAGCAGAGCCCCGGGAAGCTCCTATGGCTACACCTTC
J gene: TRBJ1-5; V gene: TRBV15; clone size: .; D gene: .; CDR3 protein: CATSDKNRVWDQPQHF; CDR3 DNA: TGTGCCACCAGCGACAAAAACAGGGTGTGGGACCAGCCCCAGCATTTT
J gene: TRBJ1-6; V gene: TRBV5-4; clone size: few; D gene: .; CDR3 protein: CASSLGAGYNSPLHF; CDR3 DNA: TGTGCCAGCAGCTTGGGGGCAGGATATAATTCACCCCTCCACTTT
J gene: TRBJ2-1; V gene: TRBV7-2; clone size: .; D gene: TRBD2; CDR3 protein: CASSLGRLAGGSSYNEQFF; CDR3 DNA: TGTGCCAGCAGCTTAGGAAGGCTAGCGGGGGGGAGCTCCTACAATGAGCAGTTCTTC
J gene: TRBJ2-7; V gene: TRBV5-8; clone size: .; D gene: .; CDR3 protein: CASSRYVTGYEQYF; CDR3 DNA: TGTGCCAGCAGCCGTTATGTAACAGGGTACGAGCAGTACTTC
J gene: TRBJ2-7; V gene: TRBV11-2; clone size: .; D gene: TRBD1; CDR3 protein: CASSLAQGQGEQYF; CDR3 DNA: TGTGCCAGCAGCTTAGCACAGGGGCAGGGCGAGCAGTACTTC
J gene: TRBJ2-7; V gene: TRBV15; clone size: .; D gene: .; CDR3 protein: CATSRDSLSEQYF; CDR3 DNA: TGTGCCACCAGCAGAGATTCATTGTCCGAGCAGTACTTC
J gene: TRBJ1-2; V gene: TRBV19; clone size: .; D gene: TRBD1; CDR3 protein: CASSSRDRAPSFYGYTF; CDR3 DNA: TGTGCCAGTAGTAGCCGGGACAGGGCGCCCTCCTTCTATGGCTACACCTTC
J gene: TRBJ1-1; V gene: TRBV19; clone size: .; D gene: TRBD1; CDR3 protein: CASSDRDYTEAFF; CDR3 DNA: TGTGCCAGTAGTGACAGGGATTACACTGAAGCTTTCTTT
J gene: TRBJ1-3; V gene: TRBV19; clone size: .; D gene: .; CDR3 protein: CASSTYSTERNTIYF; CDR3 DNA: TGTGCCAGTAGTACCTACTCGACAGAAAGAAACACCATATATTTT
J gene: TRBJ2-3; V gene: TRBV19; clone size: .; D gene: TRBD2; CDR3 protein: CASSMGLAGTDTQYF; CDR3 DNA: TGTGCCAGTAGTATGGGACTAGCGGGTACAGATACGCAGTATTTT
J gene: TRBJ2-7; V gene: TRBV7-2; clone size: .; D gene: TRBD2; CDR3 protein: CASSLGTSETYEQYF; CDR3 DNA: TGTGCCAGCAGCTTGGGGACTAGCGAAACCTACGAGCAGTACTTC
J gene: TRBJ2-1; V gene: TRBV9; clone size: .; D gene: .; CDR3 protein: CASSVAVRNEQFF; CDR3 DNA: TGTGCCAGCAGCGTAGCCGTTCGCAATGAGCAGTTCTTC
J gene: TRBJ2-1; V gene: TRBV10-1; clone size: .; D gene: TRBD2; CDR3 protein: CASSGSRRTSGHYNEQFF; CDR3 DNA: TGCGCCAGCAGTGGGAGCCGGCGGACTAGCGGGCATTACAATGAGCAGTTCTTC
J gene: TRBJ2-3; V gene: TRBV9; clone size: .; D gene: TRBD2; CDR3 protein: CASSVELAGGWADTQYF; CDR3 DNA: TGTGCCAGCAGCGTAGAATTAGCGGGAGGTTGGGCAGATACGCAGTATTTT